This T cell receptor beta chain was captured in a study of blood T cell repertoires in COVID-19. Study summary: Sources were T cells, B-cell-depleted T cells, or PBMCs; the material itself was cDNA or gDNA.

Repertoires were generated with immunoSEQ multiplex PCR, while TCRdb's copy carries only in-frame clones and drops some. The sample has nearly 90,000 clones; 75% to 90% are singletons. This CDR3 region has 14 residues. Germline V gives CDR1 SEHNR, CDR2 FQNEAQ (reference sequence). With V trimmed by 8 bases and J by 3 bases, 4 bases remained unmatched. The sample taken for sequencing was peripheral blood. The TCR comes from a man older than 75 with acute or convalescent COVID-19. This chain uses TRBV7-9 with TRBJ2-7; 13 bases align to TRBD2. This CDR3 reads CASGLAGAFYEQYF. In nucleotides, the CDR3 is TGTGCCAGCGGACTAGCGGGGGCCTTCTACGAGCAGTACTTC.